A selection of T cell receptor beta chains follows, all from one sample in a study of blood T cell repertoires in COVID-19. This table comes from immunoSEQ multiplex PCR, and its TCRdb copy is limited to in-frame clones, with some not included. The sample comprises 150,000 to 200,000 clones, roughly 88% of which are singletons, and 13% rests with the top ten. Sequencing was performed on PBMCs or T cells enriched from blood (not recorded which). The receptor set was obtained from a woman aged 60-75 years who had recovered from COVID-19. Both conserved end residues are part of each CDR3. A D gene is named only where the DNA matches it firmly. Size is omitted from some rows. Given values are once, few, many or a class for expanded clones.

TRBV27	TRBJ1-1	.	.	TGTGCCAGCAGTTTGTGGCAGGGCCTTGAAGCTTTCTTT	CASSLWQGLEAFF
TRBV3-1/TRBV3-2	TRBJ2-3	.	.	TGTGCCAGCAGCCAAGAATCGACAGGAACAGATACGCAGTATTTT	CASSQESTGTDTQYF
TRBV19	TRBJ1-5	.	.	TGTGCCAGTAAAGAGAGGGGCAGGGGTAGCAATCAGCCCCAGCATTTT	CASKERGRGSNQPQHF
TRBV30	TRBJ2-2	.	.	TGTGCCTGGAGGTCGGGTTACGCGAACACCGGGGAGCTGTTTTTT	CAWRSGYANTGELFF
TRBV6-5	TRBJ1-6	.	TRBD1	TGTGCCAGCAGCGGACAGGCTTCACCCCTCCACTTT	CASSGQASPLHF
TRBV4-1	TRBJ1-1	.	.	TGCGCCAGCAGCCAAGAAGATGTGACGCTGGCCCCTGGAGCTTTT	CASSQEDVTLAPGAF
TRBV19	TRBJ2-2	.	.	TGTGCCAGTAGTTTCAACAGAGACGGGGAGCTGTTTTTT	CASSFNRDGELFF
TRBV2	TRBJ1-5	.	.	TGTGCCAGCAGGAGCGGGGATCAGCCCCAGCATTTT	CASRSGDQPQHF
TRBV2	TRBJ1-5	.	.	TGTGCCAGCAGTGGGACAGTCCCGTTGCCCCAGCATTTT	CASSGTVPLPQHF
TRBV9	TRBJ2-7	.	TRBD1	TGTGCCAGCAGCCCCACCGGGACAGGGGGCTCCGAGCAGTACTTC	CASSPTGTGGSEQYF
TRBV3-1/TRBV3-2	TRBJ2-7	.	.	TGTGCCAGCAGCCAAGTTCACTACGAGCAGTACTTC	CASSQVHYEQYF
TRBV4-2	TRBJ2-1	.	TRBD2	TGTGCCAGCAGCCAAGTACTAGCGGGAGGGCCCGAGGCCTACAATGAGCAGTTCTTC	CASSQVLAGGPEAYNEQFF
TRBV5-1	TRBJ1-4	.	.	TGCGCCAGCAGTGGGCAGGGCCACGAAAAACTGTTTTTT	CASSGQGHEKLFF
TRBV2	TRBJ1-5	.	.	TGTGCCAGCAGGGAACAGGTCGGTCAGCCCCAGCATTTT	CASREQVGQPQHF
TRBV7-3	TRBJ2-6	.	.	TGTGCCAGCAGCTTTGCTTCGATCGGGTCTGGGGCCAACGTCCTGACTTTC	CASSFASIGSGANVLTF
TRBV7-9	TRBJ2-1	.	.	TGTGCCAGCAGCTGGGAGTTGGGGAGCTCCTACAATGAGCAGTTCTTC	CASSWELGSSYNEQFF
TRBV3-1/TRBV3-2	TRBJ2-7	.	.	TGTGCCAGCAGCCAAGAAGGGGGATACTCCTACGAGCAGTACTTC	CASSQEGGYSYEQYF
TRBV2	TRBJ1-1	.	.	TGTGCCAGCAGTGAAAGGGGCAGGGTGAACACTGAAGCTTTCTTT	CASSERGRVNTEAFF
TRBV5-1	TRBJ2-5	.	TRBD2	TGCGCCAGCAGCTCCCGCTGGACTAGCGGGGGAGGAGAGACCCAGTACTTC	CASSSRWTSGGGETQYF
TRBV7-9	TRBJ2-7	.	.	TGTGCCAGCAGCTTAGGCGTGGCAGGGCCTAGCGAGCAGTACTTC	CASSLGVAGPSEQYF
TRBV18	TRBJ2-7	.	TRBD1	TGTGCCAGCTCACCAATCCCGGGACAGGGGAACGAGCAGTACTTC	CASSPIPGQGNEQYF
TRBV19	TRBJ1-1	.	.	TGTGCCAGTAGTAGGACAGTTAACACTGAAGCTTTCTTT	CASSRTVNTEAFF
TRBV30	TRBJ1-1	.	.	TGTGCCTGGAGTGTTATGAGTTCGGTTCCCGGAGCTTTCTTT	CAWSVMSSVPGAFF
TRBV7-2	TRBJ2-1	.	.	TGTGCCAGCAGCTTAACAGGGCGTTACTACAATGAGCAGTTCTTC	CASSLTGRYYNEQFF
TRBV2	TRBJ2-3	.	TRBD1	TGTGCCAGCAGTGAAAGTGGACAGGGGGCGAGGTATTTT	CASSESGQGARYF
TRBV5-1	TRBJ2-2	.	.	TGCGCCAGCAGTCGACAGGTGACGAACACCGGGGAGCTGTTTTTT	CASSRQVTNTGELFF
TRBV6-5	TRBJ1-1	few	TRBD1	TGTGCCAGCAGTCAGCCCGGGACAGGGGGAGCTTTCTTT	CASSQPGTGGAFF
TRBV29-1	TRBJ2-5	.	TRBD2	TGCAGCGCCCAGGAAGGACTAGGAGGAGAGACCCAGTACTTC	CSAQEGLGGETQYF
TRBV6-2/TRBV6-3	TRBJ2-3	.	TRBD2	TGTGCCAGCAGTACCAATAGCGGGAGGGCAGGAGATACGCAGTATTTT	CASSTNSGRAGDTQYF
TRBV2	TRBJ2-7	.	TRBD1	TGTGCCAGCAGGGACAGGGGTTACGAGCAGTACTTC	CASRDRGYEQYF
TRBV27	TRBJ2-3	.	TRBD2	TGTGCCAGCAGTCGCCTGACTAGCGGGGGGTCCGGGGATACGCAGTATTTT	CASSRLTSGGSGDTQYF
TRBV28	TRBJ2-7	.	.	TGTGCCAGCAGTTCGGAAACCGGGAGAGCCTACGAGCAGTACTTC	CASSSETGRAYEQYF
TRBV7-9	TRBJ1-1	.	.	TGTGCCAGCAGCTTAGAGGGGAACTACGCTTTCTTT	CASSLEGNYAFF
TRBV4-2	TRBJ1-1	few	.	TGTGCCAGCAGCCAAGATCCCACGGGGAACACTGAAGCTTTCTTT	CASSQDPTGNTEAFF
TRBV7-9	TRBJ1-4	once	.	TGTGCCAGCAGCTCCGAGGTGGCCGGCAGAAAACTGTTTTTT	CASSSEVAGRKLFF
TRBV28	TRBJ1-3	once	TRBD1	TGTGCCAGCAGACCCCAGGGGGCCTTTGGAAACACCATATATTTT	CASRPQGAFGNTIYF
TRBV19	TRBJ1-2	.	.	TGTGCCAGTAGTATCGGAGGGGCGCCGGGGGGCTACACCTTC	CASSIGGAPGGYTF
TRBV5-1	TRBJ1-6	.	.	TGCGCCAGCAGCTCGCAGACAGCAAATTCACCCCTCCACTTT	CASSSQTANSPLHF
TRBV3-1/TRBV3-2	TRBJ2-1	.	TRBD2	TGTGCCAGCAGCCAGGGGGTAACTAGCGGGCTGGGGCAGTTCTTC	CASSQGVTSGLGQFF
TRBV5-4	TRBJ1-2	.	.	TGTGCCAGCAGCTTGGACAGTCCTATCTATGGCTACACCTTC	CASSLDSPIYGYTF
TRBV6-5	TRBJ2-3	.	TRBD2	TGTGCCAGCAGCAGTACGGGGGGAGCCCCTACGCAGTATTTT	CASSSTGGAPTQYF
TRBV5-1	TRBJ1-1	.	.	TGCGCCAGCAGCTTCGCTGACAGCACCACTGAAGCTTTCTTT	CASSFADSTTEAFF
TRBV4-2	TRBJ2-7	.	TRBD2	TGTGCCAGCAGCCGAGGGACTAGCGGGACCTACGAGCAGTACTTC	CASSRGTSGTYEQYF
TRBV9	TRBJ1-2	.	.	TGTGCCAGCAGCCTAACTCGGGGGTCCGGCTATGGCTACACCTTC	CASSLTRGSGYGYTF
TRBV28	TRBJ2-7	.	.	TGTGCCAGCAGTTACGGCGGATCCTACGAGCAGTACTTC	CASSYGGSYEQYF
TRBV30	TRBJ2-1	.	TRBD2	TGTGCCTGCGCGAGACTAGCGGGTAACAATGAGCAGTTCTTC	CACARLAGNNEQFF
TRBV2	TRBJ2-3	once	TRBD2	TGTGCCAGCAGTGCCCAACTAGCGGGGAGCACAGATACGCAGTATTTT	CASSAQLAGSTDTQYF
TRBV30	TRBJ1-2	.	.	TGTGCCTGGAGTGTTTCACAGAACTATGGCTACACCTTC	CAWSVSQNYGYTF